This is a list of T cell receptor beta chains from one sample in a study of blood T cell repertoires in COVID-19. Sequencing was performed with immunoSEQ multiplex PCR; in TCRdb, only in-frame clones are kept and a portion is missing. The sample contains approximately 250,000 clones, over 80% of which appear only once. The sample consisted of peripheral blood. The receptors were gathered from a man between 60 and 75 years old who had recovered from COVID-19. Each CDR3 is given with its conserved first and last residue. A D gene is named only where the DNA matches it firmly. Size is stated for part of the rows, as once, few or many counts, or as a class when the clone is expanded.

CDR3 protein,CDR3 DNA,D gene,clone size,J gene,V gene
CAWSRKGTGEREQYF,TGTGCCTGGAGTCGGAAAGGGACAGGGGAGCGCGAGCAGTACTTC,TRBD1,once,TRBJ2-7,TRBV30
CASSFGGLAGHYNEQFF,TGTGCCAGCAGCTTTGGGGGGCTAGCGGGACACTACAATGAGCAGTTCTTC,TRBD2,once,TRBJ2-1,TRBV11-3
CASSSWEGLVGDTEAFF,TGTGCCAGCAGTTCGTGGGAGGGCTTGGTCGGGGACACTGAAGCTTTCTTT,NA,NA,TRBJ1-1,TRBV28
CASSLRTRSNYGYTF,TGTGCCAGCAGCTTACGGACACGTTCTAACTATGGCTACACCTTC,NA,NA,TRBJ1-2,TRBV5-6
CASSSGTGAYEQYF,TGCGCCAGCAGCTCCGGGACAGGCGCCTACGAGCAGTACTTC,TRBD1,NA,TRBJ2-7,TRBV5-1
CASSTDRSNSPLHF,TGTGCCAGCAGCACCGACAGGTCGAATTCACCCCTCCACTTT,NA,NA,TRBJ1-6,TRBV6-5
CASRPTGGSRQAFF,TGTGCCAGCAGACCAACAGGGGGCTCGCGACAAGCTTTCTTT,TRBD1,once,TRBJ1-1,TRBV7-8
CASSLPTGRANVLTF,TGTGCCAGTAGTCTGCCGACAGGGAGGGCCAACGTCCTGACTTTC,TRBD1,once,TRBJ2-6,TRBV19
CASSLFKSSYNEQFF,TGTGCTAGCAGCTTATTCAAGAGCTCCTACAATGAGCAGTTCTTC,NA,NA,TRBJ2-1,TRBV7-7
CASSLGALSSPLHF,TGTGCCAGCAGCTTGGGGGCACTATCTTCACCCCTCCACTTT,NA,few,TRBJ1-6,TRBV7-2
CASSVLGRGQGEQYF,TGCGCCAGCAGCGTCTTAGGGCGAGGTCAGGGCGAGCAGTACTTC,NA,NA,TRBJ2-7,TRBV5-1
CASSSVRDRAEQFF,TGTGCCAGCAGTTCTGTCCGAGACAGGGCTGAGCAGTTCTTC,TRBD1,NA,TRBJ2-1,TRBV25-1
CASSAGQGEADTQYF,TGTGCCAGCAGCGCCGGGCAGGGGGAGGCAGATACGCAGTATTTT,NA,once,TRBJ2-3,TRBV28
CATRLGQGAHEQYF,TGTGCCACCAGACTGGGACAGGGGGCCCACGAGCAGTACTTC,TRBD1,NA,TRBJ2-7,TRBV6-5
CASSEVLEAPGTQYF,TGTGCCAGCAGTGAAGTCCTAGAGGCTCCGGGGACCCAGTACTTC,NA,NA,TRBJ2-5,TRBV6-1
CAWRDGHNYGYTF,TGTGCCTGGAGGGACGGACATAACTATGGCTACACCTTC,NA,NA,TRBJ1-2,TRBV30
CASSSSGTTYNEQFF,TGTGCCAGCAGCTCCTCCGGGACTACCTACAATGAGCAGTTCTTC,TRBD2,few,TRBJ2-1,TRBV4-2
CASSLARGFAANEKLFF,TGTGCCAGCAGCTTGGCCCGGGGATTCGCGGCAAATGAAAAACTGTTTTTT,NA,few,TRBJ1-4,TRBV5-8
CASSVSGTSSGNTIYF,TGTGCCAGCAGCGTATCAGGTACCAGCTCTGGAAACACCATATATTTT,NA,NA,TRBJ1-3,TRBV9
CASSVDGGSSQPQHF,TGCGCCAGCAGCGTCGACGGGGGTTCGAGTCAGCCCCAGCATTTT,NA,few,TRBJ1-5,TRBV5-1
CASSQTGGRDTEAFF,TGTGCCAGCAGCCAAACAGGGGGTCGGGACACTGAAGCTTTCTTT,TRBD1,NA,TRBJ1-1,TRBV5-6
CASSLGTGVNQPQHF,TGTGCCAGCTCACTCGGGACAGGGGTAAATCAGCCCCAGCATTTT,TRBD1,NA,TRBJ1-5,TRBV18
CACLPGEQETQYF,TGTGCCTGTCTTCCGGGAGAACAAGAGACCCAGTACTTC,NA,NA,TRBJ2-5,TRBV30
CASSLVGGLLTGELFF,TGCGCCAGCAGCTTGGTCGGGGGGTTACTCACCGGGGAGCTGTTTTTT,TRBD2,once,TRBJ2-2,TRBV5-1